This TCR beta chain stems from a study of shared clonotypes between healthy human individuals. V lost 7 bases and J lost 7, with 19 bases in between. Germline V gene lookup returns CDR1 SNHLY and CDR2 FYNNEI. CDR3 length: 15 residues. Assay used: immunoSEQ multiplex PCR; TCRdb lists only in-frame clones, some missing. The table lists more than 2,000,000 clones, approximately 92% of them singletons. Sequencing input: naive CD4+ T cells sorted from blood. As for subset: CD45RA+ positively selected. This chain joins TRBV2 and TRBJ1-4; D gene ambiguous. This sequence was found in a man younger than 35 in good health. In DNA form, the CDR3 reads TGTGCCAGCATCCTCGAGTGGACGGTCCCTGAAAAACTGTTTTTT. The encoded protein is CASILEWTVPEKLFF. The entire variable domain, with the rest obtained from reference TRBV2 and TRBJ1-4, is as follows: EPEVTQTPSHQVTQMGQEVILRCVPISNHLYFYWYRQILGQKVEFLVSFYNNEISEKSEIFDDQFSVERPDGSNFTLKIRSTKLEDSAMYFCASILEWTVPEKLFFGSGTQLSVL.